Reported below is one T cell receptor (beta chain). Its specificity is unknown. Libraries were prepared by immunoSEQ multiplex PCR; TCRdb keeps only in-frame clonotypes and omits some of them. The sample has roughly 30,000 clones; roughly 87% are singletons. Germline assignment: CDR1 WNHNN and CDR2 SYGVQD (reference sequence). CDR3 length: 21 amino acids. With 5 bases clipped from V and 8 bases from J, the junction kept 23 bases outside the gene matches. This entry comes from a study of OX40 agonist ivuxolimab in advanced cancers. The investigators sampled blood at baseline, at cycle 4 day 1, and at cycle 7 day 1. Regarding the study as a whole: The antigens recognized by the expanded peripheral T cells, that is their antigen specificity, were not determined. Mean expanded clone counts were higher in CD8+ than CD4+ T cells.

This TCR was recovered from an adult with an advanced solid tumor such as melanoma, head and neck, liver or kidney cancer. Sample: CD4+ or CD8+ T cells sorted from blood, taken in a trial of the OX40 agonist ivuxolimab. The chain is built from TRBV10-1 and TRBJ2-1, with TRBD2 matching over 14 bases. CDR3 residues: CASSPMTRLAGGQGRSHEQFF. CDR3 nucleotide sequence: TGCGCCAGCAGTCCTATGACGAGACTAGCGGGGGGGCAAGGAAGGTCGCATGAGCAGTTCTTC.